This TCR beta chain was obtained from a study of T cell changes during pregnancy in multiple sclerosis. Generated by immunoSEQ multiplex PCR, the TCRdb table keeps only in-frame clones and is missing some. This table holds under 65,000 clones, more than 85% found once. The V gene lost 2 bases and the J gene lost 0 bases, with 12 bases spanning the gap. Germline CDR1 reads SGHKS; CDR2 reads YYEKEE (reference sequence). This CDR3 region has 15 residues. The chain carries TRBV5-5 and TRBJ2-7; D is possibly TRBD2 (6 bases). The TCR originated in a female donor with multiple sclerosis, enrolled in a pregnancy study. The source material was CD8+ T cells from peripheral blood mononuclear cells, sampled in the third trimester of pregnancy. The CDR3 sequence: CASSFSAGSSYEQYF. CDR3 DNA: TGTGCCAGCAGCTTCAGTGCGGGGAGCTCCTACGAGCAGTACTTC.